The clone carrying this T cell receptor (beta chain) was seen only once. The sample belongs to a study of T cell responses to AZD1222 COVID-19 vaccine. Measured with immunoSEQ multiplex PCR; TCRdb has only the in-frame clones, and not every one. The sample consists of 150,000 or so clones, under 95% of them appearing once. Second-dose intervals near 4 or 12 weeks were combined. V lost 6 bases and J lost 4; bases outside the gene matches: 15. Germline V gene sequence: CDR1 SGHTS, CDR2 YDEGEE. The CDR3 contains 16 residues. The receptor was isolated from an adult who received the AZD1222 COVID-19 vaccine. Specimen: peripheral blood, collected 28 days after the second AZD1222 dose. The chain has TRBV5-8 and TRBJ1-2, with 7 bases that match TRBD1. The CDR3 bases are TGTGCCAGCACCCCCTTCGAGGGGGCGCGAGGCTATGGCTACACCTTC. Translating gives CASTPFEGARGYGYTF.